Listed here is a single T cell receptor (beta chain). The CDR3 length is 14 residues. V was shortened by 6 bases and J by 0 bases, with 6 bases between the two germline ends. The V gene's germline CDR1 is MGHDK and CDR2 SYGVNS. These data originate in a study of blood T cell repertoires in COVID-19. Study-wide context: Sites across the United States, Italy and Spain contributed samples from acute and convalescent COVID-19. T cells, B-cell-depleted T cells, or PBMCs provided the cDNA or gDNA that served as material.

Per the authors' pipeline: Amplification of reference gene primers was used by the study to estimate nucleated cell counts. Measured with immunoSEQ multiplex PCR; TCRdb has only the in-frame clones, and not every one. V and J calls and clone size are those listed in that table; D and trimming were worked out from the DNA. This table has 55,000 to 65,000 clones, more than 75% appearing once. Sequencing was performed on peripheral blood. V is TRBV25-1 and J is TRBJ1-6, with a weak D call TRBD1 (5 bases). This clonotype was sampled from a man between 60 and 70 years old with active or convalescent COVID-19. CDR3 coding DNA: TGTGCCAGCAGCGACAGCTCCTATAATTCACCCCTCCACTTT. This translates into CASSDSSYNSPLHF. Together with reference TRBV25-1 and TRBJ1-6, the CDR3 gives the full variable domain: EADIYQTPRYLVIGTGKKITLECSQTMGHDKMYWYQQDPGMELHLIHYSYGVNSTEKGDLSSESTVSRIRTEHFPLTLESARPSHTSQYLCASSDSSYNSPLHFGNGTRLTVT.